The rows below give T cell receptor beta chains drawn from one sample of a study of OX40 agonist ivuxolimab in advanced cancers. Using immunoSEQ multiplex PCR, the repertoire was profiled, and TCRdb retains in-frame clones only, with some absent. The profile covers about 80,000 clones, with around nine tenths appearing a single time and 4.8% taken by the ten largest. The sample was CD4+ or CD8+ T cells sorted from blood, taken in a trial of the OX40 agonist ivuxolimab. Receptors were obtained from an adult with an advanced solid tumor such as melanoma, head and neck, liver or kidney cancer. Each CDR3 is given with its conserved first and last residue. Each record gives: J gene, clone size, V gene, D gene, CDR3 protein, CDR3 DNA. A D gene is named only where the DNA matches it firmly. For some rows the clone size is stated as once, few or many, or as a class when expanded; others skip it.

>TRBJ1-4|.|TRBV4-1|.
CASSLRGRTRRLATNEKLFF
TGCGCCAGCAGCCTTCGTGGCCGGACACGTCGACTTGCAACTAATGAAAAACTGTTTTTT
>TRBJ2-1|.|TRBV7-2|.
CASSQEGRGNEQFF
TGTGCCAGCAGCCAAGAAGGAAGGGGAAATGAGCAGTTCTTC
>TRBJ2-7|.|TRBV27|TRBD1
CASSVRWGQSNEQYF
TGTGCCAGCAGTGTGAGGTGGGGACAGTCCAACGAGCAGTACTTC
>TRBJ1-1|.|TRBV18|.
CASSPLVSGTEAFF
TGTGCCAGCTCACCACTGGTCTCGGGCACTGAAGCTTTCTTT
>TRBJ2-6|.|TRBV11-2|.
CGCSGAGANVLTF
TGTGGGTGTTCTGGGGCTGGGGCCAACGTCCTGACTTTC
>TRBJ1-5|once|TRBV2|.
CASRATDFVQPQHF
TGTGCCAGCAGGGCGACAGACTTTGTTCAGCCCCAGCATTTT
>TRBJ2-5|.|TRBV15|TRBD2
CATSRGLAPETQYF
TGTGCCACATCGAGAGGACTAGCTCCTGAGACCCAGTACTTC
>TRBJ2-5|.|TRBV7-9|TRBD1
CASSRDSQETQYF
TGTGCCAGCAGCCGGGACAGCCAAGAGACCCAGTACTTC
>TRBJ1-1|.|TRBV28|.
CASSQAVTEAFF
TGTGCCAGCAGCCAGGCAGTCACTGAAGCTTTCTTT
>TRBJ2-5|.|TRBV5-6|TRBD1
CASRKIDRDQETQYF
TGTGCCAGCAGGAAGATCGACAGGGACCAAGAGACCCAGTACTTC
>TRBJ2-2|.|TRBV7-9|TRBD2
CASSLLAPTGELFF
TGTGCCAGCAGCCTACTAGCGCCTACCGGGGAGCTGTTTTTT
>TRBJ2-4|once|TRBV13|.
CASKISGKDIQYF
TGTGCCAGCAAAATTTCCGGGAAAGACATTCAGTACTTC
>TRBJ2-2|.|TRBV29-1|.
CSGSLLENTGELFF
TGCAGCGGATCCCTACTAGAGAACACCGGGGAGCTGTTTTTT
>TRBJ1-5|.|TRBV28|TRBD1
CASGTGGSNQPQHF
TGTGCCAGCGGTACAGGGGGTAGCAATCAGCCCCAGCATTTT
>TRBJ2-2|.|TRBV28|.
CASSYYTGELFF
TGTGCCAGCAGTTATTACACCGGGGAGCTGTTTTTT
>TRBJ2-5|few|TRBV6-5|.
CASSYDQRVVETQYF
TGTGCCAGCAGTTACGACCAAAGGGTGGTAGAGACCCAGTACTTC
>TRBJ2-7|.|TRBV6-6|.
CASSYRRGSYEQYF
TGTGCCAGCAGTTACCGCAGGGGCTCCTACGAGCAGTACTTC
>TRBJ1-2|once|TRBV15|.
CATSRDWDSYYTF
TGTGCCACCAGCAGAGATTGGGATTCGTACTACACCTTC
>TRBJ1-2|.|TRBV4-2|.
CASSQSLGGHLWGYTF
TGTGCCAGCAGCCAGTCCCTGGGGGGGCACCTATGGGGCTACACCTTC
>TRBJ2-3|.|TRBV4-2|.
CASSQDRGGIGADTQYF
TGTGCCAGCAGCCAAGATCGAGGCGGGATCGGGGCAGATACGCAGTATTTT
>TRBJ2-2|.|TRBV11-2|.
CASSLHPQDTGELFF
TGTGCCAGCAGCCTGCACCCGCAGGACACCGGGGAGCTGTTTTTT
>TRBJ1-2|.|TRBV9|.
CASSVGDSRANYGYTF
TGTGCCAGCAGCGTAGGAGATTCCCGAGCTAACTATGGCTACACCTTC
>TRBJ2-1|.|TRBV5-1|TRBD1
CASIPGQGMGNEQFF
TGCGCCAGTATACCGGGACAGGGGATGGGGAATGAGCAGTTCTTC
>TRBJ2-7|.|TRBV30|.
CAWSVYYEQYF
TGTGCCTGGAGTGTGTACTACGAGCAGTACTTC
>TRBJ1-2|.|TRBV6-1|.
CASKDGTFYGYTF
TGTGCCAGCAAGGACGGAACCTTTTATGGCTACACCTTC
>TRBJ2-5|.|TRBV14|.
CASSQAGHPGETQYF
TGTGCCAGCAGCCAAGCAGGACACCCGGGGGAGACCCAGTACTTC
>TRBJ1-5|.|TRBV19|.
CASSIGVGRESNQPQHF
TGTGCCAGTAGTATAGGAGTGGGGCGGGAAAGCAATCAGCCCCAGCATTTT